The entry that follows covers one T cell receptor beta chain sequence. The antigen is unknown. PCR used 60 Vbeta primers and 13 Jbeta primers. Repertoires were generated with immunoSEQ multiplex PCR, while TCRdb's copy carries only in-frame clones and drops some. Among about 95,000 clones listed, roughly four fifths were seen once. Germline trimming cut 2 bases from V and 7 bases from J; bases unmatched to any gene: 8. The CDR3 contains 15 residues. The germline V gene has CDR1 SQVTM and CDR2 ANQGSEA. The data derive from a study of cytomegalovirus exposure and HLA in healthy donors. Broader study findings: Most TCR sequences showed up rarely, but some public TCRs showed up in many donors.

The sequence was obtained from a man aged 25-45 years in good health and CMV-seropositive. The rearrangement uses TRBV29-1 and TRBJ2-1; 10 bases map to TRBD1. Sequencing used PBMCs. This CDR3 reads CSVEPRDRGDNEQFF. The CDR3 nucleotides read TGCAGCGTTGAACCCCGGGACAGGGGAGATAATGAGCAGTTCTTC.